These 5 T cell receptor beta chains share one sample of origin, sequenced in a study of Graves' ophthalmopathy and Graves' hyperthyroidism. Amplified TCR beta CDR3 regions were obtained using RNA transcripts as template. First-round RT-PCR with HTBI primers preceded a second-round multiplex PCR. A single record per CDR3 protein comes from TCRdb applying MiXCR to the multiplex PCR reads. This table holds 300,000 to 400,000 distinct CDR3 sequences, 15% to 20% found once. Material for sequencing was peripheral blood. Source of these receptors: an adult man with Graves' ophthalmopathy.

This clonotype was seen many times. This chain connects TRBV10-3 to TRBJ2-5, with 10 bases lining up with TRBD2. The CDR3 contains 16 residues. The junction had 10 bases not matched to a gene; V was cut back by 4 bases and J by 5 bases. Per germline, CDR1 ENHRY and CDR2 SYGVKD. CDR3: CAISALAGDPGETQYF. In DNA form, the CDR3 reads TGTGCCATCAGTGCCCTAGCGGGGGACCCCGGGGAGACCCAGTACTTC.

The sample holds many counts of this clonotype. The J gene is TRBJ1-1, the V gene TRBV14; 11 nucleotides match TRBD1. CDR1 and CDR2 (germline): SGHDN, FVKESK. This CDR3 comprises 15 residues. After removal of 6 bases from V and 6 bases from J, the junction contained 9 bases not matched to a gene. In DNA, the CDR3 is TGTGCCAGCAGACTACCGGGACAGGGGGTGTCTGAAGCTTTCTTT. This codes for CASRLPGQGVSEAFF.

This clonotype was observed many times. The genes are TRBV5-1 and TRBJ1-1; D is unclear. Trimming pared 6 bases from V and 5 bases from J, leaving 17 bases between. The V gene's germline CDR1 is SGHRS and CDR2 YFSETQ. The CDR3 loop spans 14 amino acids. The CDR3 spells CASTSGLRATEAFF. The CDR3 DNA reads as TGCGCCAGCACTTCGGGGTTGAGGGCGACTGAAGCTTTCTTT.

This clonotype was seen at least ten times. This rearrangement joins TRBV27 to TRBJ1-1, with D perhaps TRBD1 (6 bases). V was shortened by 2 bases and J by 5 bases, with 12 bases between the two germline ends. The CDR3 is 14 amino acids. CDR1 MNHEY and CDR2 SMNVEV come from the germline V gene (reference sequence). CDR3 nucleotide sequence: TGTGCCAGCAGTTTAAACAGGGCCAGGACTGAAGCTTTCTTT. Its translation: CASSLNRARTEAFF.

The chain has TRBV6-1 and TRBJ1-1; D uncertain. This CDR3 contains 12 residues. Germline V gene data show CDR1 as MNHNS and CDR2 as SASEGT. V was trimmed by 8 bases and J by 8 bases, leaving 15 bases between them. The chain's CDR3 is CASRRGREEAFF. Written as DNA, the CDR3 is TGTGCCAGCCGCCGAGGCAGAGAAGAAGCTTTCTTT.